A selection of T cell receptor beta chains follows, all from one sample in a study of OX40 agonist ivuxolimab in advanced cancers. Profiled with immunoSEQ multiplex PCR; TCRdb holds only in-frame clones, not every one. Among 75,000 to 95,000 clones listed, more than 80% were seen once. Source: CD4+ or CD8+ T cells sorted from blood, taken in a trial of the OX40 agonist ivuxolimab. These receptors were taken from an adult with an advanced solid tumor such as melanoma, head and neck, liver or kidney cancer. Both conserved end residues are part of each CDR3. The order of the fields is V gene, D gene, clone size, J gene, CDR3 protein, CDR3 DNA. A D gene is named only where the DNA matches it firmly. Expanded clones get a size class; other rows say once, few or many, or leave the size out.

V: TRBV5-1
D: TRBD1
size: -
J: TRBJ2-1
CDR3: CASSFAIRGYSEQFF
DNA: TGCGCCAGCAGCTTCGCCATCAGGGGGTACAGTGAGCAGTTCTTC

V: TRBV28
D: -
size: -
J: TRBJ1-2
CDR3: CASSLTETNYGYTF
DNA: TGTGCCAGCAGTTTAACGGAAACTAACTATGGCTACACCTTC

V: TRBV19
D: TRBD1
size: -
J: TRBJ2-3
CDR3: CASGQGFTDTQYF
DNA: TGTGCCAGCGGACAGGGATTCACAGATACGCAGTATTTT

V: TRBV13
D: TRBD1
size: -
J: TRBJ2-5
CDR3: CASSFTRGQETQYF
DNA: TGTGCCAGCAGCTTCACCAGGGGGCAAGAGACCCAGTACTTC

V: TRBV27
D: TRBD1
size: -
J: TRBJ1-4
CDR3: CASSFSTGGNEKLFF
DNA: TGTGCCAGCAGTTTTTCGACAGGGGGTAATGAAAAACTGTTTTTT

V: TRBV6-6
D: -
size: -
J: TRBJ1-5
CDR3: CASSRTGGGNQPQHF
DNA: TGTGCCAGCAGCCGGACGGGCGGGGGCAATCAGCCCCAGCATTTT

V: TRBV9
D: TRBD2
size: -
J: TRBJ2-7
CDR3: CASSPGGSFAGEQYF
DNA: TGTGCCAGCAGCCCGGGAGGGAGTTTCGCAGGCGAGCAGTACTTC

V: TRBV19
D: -
size: -
J: TRBJ2-3
CDR3: CASSQGTDTQYF
DNA: TGTGCCAGTAGTCAGGGCACAGATACGCAGTATTTT

V: TRBV18
D: -
size: -
J: TRBJ2-5
CDR3: CASSPFSGRTGQETQYF
DNA: TGTGCCAGCTCACCATTTTCTGGCCGAACCGGCCAAGAGACCCAGTACTTC

V: TRBV13
D: -
size: -
J: TRBJ2-3
CDR3: CASSLTPGGGADTQYF
DNA: TGTGCCAGCAGCTTAACTCCGGGAGGGGGCGCAGATACGCAGTATTTT

V: TRBV5-1
D: -
size: -
J: TRBJ1-2
CDR3: CASSLPSGASGGYTF
DNA: TGCGCCAGCAGCCTACCGTCCGGGGCCTCGGGAGGCTACACCTTC

V: TRBV10-2
D: -
size: -
J: TRBJ2-7
CDR3: CASSDRTSRDEQYF
DNA: TGCGCCAGCAGTGATAGGACCTCGCGGGACGAGCAGTACTTC

V: TRBV18
D: -
size: -
J: TRBJ2-3
CDR3: CASSPQGQSTDTQYF
DNA: TGTGCCAGCTCACCACAGGGACAAAGCACAGATACGCAGTATTTT

V: TRBV5-4
D: -
size: -
J: TRBJ1-2
CDR3: CASSPWTESYGYTF
DNA: TGTGCCAGCAGCCCCTGGACAGAAAGCTATGGCTACACCTTC

V: TRBV7-6
D: -
size: -
J: TRBJ2-5
CDR3: CASSSPGRQETQYF
DNA: TGTGCCAGCAGCTCCCCAGGGCGCCAAGAGACCCAGTACTTC

V: TRBV19
D: TRBD2
size: -
J: TRBJ2-7
CDR3: CASSSRLAGTYEQYF
DNA: TGTGCCAGTAGTAGCCGACTAGCGGGAACCTACGAGCAGTACTTC

V: TRBV19
D: -
size: -
J: TRBJ2-3
CDR3: CASSIRKRVTDTQYF
DNA: TGTGCCAGTAGTATACGGAAGCGAGTAACAGATACGCAGTATTTT

V: TRBV29-1
D: -
size: -
J: TRBJ1-3
CDR3: CSVEDLADSGNTIYF
DNA: TGCAGCGTTGAAGATTTGGCGGACTCTGGAAACACCATATATTTT

V: TRBV20-1
D: TRBD2
size: -
J: TRBJ2-1
CDR3: CSAFSKLAGVF
DNA: TGCAGTGCCTTCAGTAAACTAGCGGGAGTCTTC

V: TRBV9
D: TRBD2
size: -
J: TRBJ2-5
CDR3: CASTRTSGQETQYF
DNA: TGTGCCAGCACCAGGACTAGCGGCCAAGAGACCCAGTACTTC

V: TRBV27
D: -
size: -
J: TRBJ2-7
CDR3: CASSASFGGTDEQYF
DNA: TGTGCCAGCAGTGCCTCTTTTGGGGGAACGGACGAGCAGTACTTC

V: TRBV5-6
D: -
size: -
J: TRBJ1-1
CDR3: CASTWTANTEAFF
DNA: TGTGCCAGCACCTGGACAGCGAACACTGAAGCTTTCTTT

V: TRBV7-9
D: -
size: -
J: TRBJ1-1
CDR3: CASSLETLNTEAFF
DNA: TGTGCCAGCAGCTTAGAGACATTGAACACTGAAGCTTTCTTT

V: TRBV5-4
D: -
size: -
J: TRBJ1-2
CDR3: CASSPRPREEYGYTF
DNA: TGTGCCAGCAGCCCACGGCCCAGGGAGGAGTATGGCTACACCTTC

V: TRBV4-1
D: -
size: -
J: TRBJ1-6
CDR3: CATRAVYNSPLHF
DNA: TGCGCTACCAGAGCCGTCTATAATTCACCCCTCCACTTT

V: TRBV28
D: -
size: -
J: TRBJ2-3
CDR3: CASSSRSGSKGDTQYF
DNA: TGTGCCAGCAGTTCCCGGTCGGGGTCTAAGGGGGATACGCAGTATTTT

V: TRBV11-2
D: TRBD2
size: once
J: TRBJ2-7
CDR3: CASSTSSGYEQYF
DNA: TGTGCCAGCAGCACATCTAGCGGGTACGAGCAGTACTTC

V: TRBV7-3
D: TRBD2
size: -
J: TRBJ2-5
CDR3: CASSPLASGMETQYF
DNA: TGTGCCAGCAGCCCCCTGGCTAGCGGGATGGAGACCCAGTACTTC

V: TRBV30
D: TRBD1
size: -
J: TRBJ2-7
CDR3: CAWSVQGLGEQYF
DNA: TGTGCCTGGAGTGTACAGGGGCTGGGGGAGCAGTACTTC

V: TRBV2
D: -
size: once
J: TRBJ2-7
CDR3: CASARDFPSYEQYF
DNA: TGTGCCAGCGCACGGGACTTCCCCTCCTACGAGCAGTACTTC

V: TRBV19
D: TRBD1
size: -
J: TRBJ2-3
CDR3: CASSVGQGGDTQYF
DNA: TGTGCCAGTAGTGTAGGACAGGGTGGCGATACGCAGTATTTT

V: TRBV4-1
D: -
size: -
J: TRBJ2-7
CDR3: CASSQDRWDLSYEQYF
DNA: TGCGCCAGCAGCCAAGATCGTTGGGACTTATCCTACGAGCAGTACTTC

V: TRBV6-5
D: -
size: -
J: TRBJ1-5
CDR3: CASSYSRYSNQPQHF
DNA: TGTGCCAGCAGTTACTCGCGATATAGCAATCAGCCCCAGCATTTT

V: TRBV30
D: TRBD1
size: once
J: TRBJ2-3
CDR3: CAWSTGGGTDTQYF
DNA: TGTGCCTGGAGTACAGGGGGAGGCACAGATACGCAGTATTTT

V: TRBV2
D: TRBD1
size: -
J: TRBJ1-5
CDR3: CASRYRDRGSNQPQHF
DNA: TGTGCCAGCAGGTACCGGGACAGGGGTAGCAATCAGCCCCAGCATTTT

V: TRBV7-9
D: -
size: -
J: TRBJ1-1
CDR3: CASSGRENTEAFF
DNA: TGTGCCAGCAGCGGTCGAGAGAACACTGAAGCTTTCTTT

V: TRBV6-1
D: -
size: -
J: TRBJ1-2
CDR3: CAISDMSNYGYTF
DNA: TGTGCCATCAGTGATATGAGTAACTATGGCTACACCTTC

V: TRBV5-8
D: -
size: -
J: TRBJ1-6
CDR3: CASSPGFTQPNSPLHF
DNA: TGTGCCAGCAGCCCCGGATTCACCCAGCCTAATTCACCCCTCCACTTT

V: TRBV2
D: -
size: -
J: TRBJ1-4
CDR3: CASRVLGKLFF
DNA: TGTGCCAGCAGGGTTTTAGGGAAACTGTTTTTT

V: TRBV4-1
D: -
size: -
J: TRBJ2-7
CDR3: CASSSAPSYEQYF
DNA: TGCGCCAGCAGCTCGGCTCCAAGCTACGAGCAGTACTTC

V: TRBV5-6
D: -
size: -
J: TRBJ2-1
CDR3: CASSTPGPLHSEQFF
DNA: TGTGCCAGCAGCACCCCGGGGCCCCTCCATAGTGAGCAGTTCTTC

V: TRBV2
D: TRBD2
size: -
J: TRBJ2-1
CDR3: CASRAPTSGRGTEQFF
DNA: TGTGCCAGCAGGGCCCCTACTAGCGGGCGGGGGACGGAGCAGTTCTTC

V: TRBV5-6
D: -
size: -
J: TRBJ1-1
CDR3: CASSTDTLNTEAFF
DNA: TGTGCCAGCAGCACGGACACGTTGAACACTGAAGCTTTCTTT

V: TRBV6-1
D: -
size: -
J: TRBJ1-1
CDR3: CASRMILGPNTEAFF
DNA: TGTGCCAGCAGGATGATCTTGGGGCCGAACACTGAAGCTTTCTTT

V: TRBV18
D: TRBD2
size: -
J: TRBJ2-3
CDR3: CASSGAGEDTQYF
DNA: TGTGCCAGCTCAGGGGCGGGAGAGGATACGCAGTATTTT

V: TRBV28
D: TRBD2
size: -
J: TRBJ2-3
CDR3: CASSKTREVGTDTQYF
DNA: TGTGCCAGCAGTAAGACCCGGGAGGTCGGCACAGATACGCAGTATTTT

V: TRBV28
D: -
size: few
J: TRBJ1-2
CDR3: CASSLMSDYTF
DNA: TGTGCCAGCAGTTTGATGAGTGACTACACCTTC

V: TRBV29-1
D: -
size: -
J: TRBJ1-4
CDR3: CSVELTVGKLFF
DNA: TGCAGCGTTGAGCTGACGGTCGGAAAACTGTTTTTT

V: TRBV4-1
D: TRBD2
size: -
J: TRBJ2-1
CDR3: CASSQPSGTEDEQFF
DNA: TGCGCCAGCAGCCAACCTAGCGGGACTGAAGATGAGCAGTTCTTC

V: TRBV30
D: -
size: -
J: TRBJ1-4
CDR3: CAWSVRLLGEDNEKLFF
DNA: TGTGCCTGGAGTGTAAGGTTGTTGGGGGAGGATAATGAAAAACTGTTTTTT

V: TRBV6-1
D: -
size: -
J: TRBJ1-2
CDR3: CASSEVGIQYGYTF
DNA: TGTGCCAGCAGTGAAGTGGGAATACAGTATGGCTACACCTTC

V: TRBV27
D: -
size: -
J: TRBJ1-2
CDR3: CASSALLGLDGYTF
DNA: TGTGCCAGCTCCGCCCTGCTCGGATTGGATGGCTACACCTTC

V: TRBV19
D: -
size: -
J: TRBJ1-2
CDR3: CASRQGLNYGYTF
DNA: TGTGCCAGTAGACAGGGTCTCAACTATGGCTACACCTTC

V: TRBV7-8
D: -
size: -
J: TRBJ1-5
CDR3: CASSWINQPQHF
DNA: TGTGCCAGCAGCTGGATCAATCAGCCCCAGCATTTT

V: TRBV5-1
D: -
size: -
J: TRBJ2-7
CDR3: CASSLDPVETEQYF
DNA: TGCGCCAGCAGCTTGGACCCTGTTGAAACCGAGCAGTACTTC